What follows is one TCR beta chain and its context. Its antigen is unknown. TCRdb re-analysed the reads in MiXCR, keeping a single row per CDR3 protein. In the table there are 510,000 or so distinct CDR3 sequences, 26% of which are singletons. The CDR3 spans 13 residues. V shed 0 bases and J 5 bases; nucleotides not matched to a gene: 2. The germline CDR1 and CDR2 sequences are GTSNPN and SVGIG (reference sequence). The data were obtained in a study of T cell repertoires in cytomegalovirus infection. The overall study: Indicated by public TCR beta signatures were CMV infection and matching HLA type.

Points from the study as a whole: Carriage of CMV together with the relevant HLA was identifiable through cumulative public TCR beta family frequency.

The receptor was isolated from a human donor in good health (CMV status not recorded). Some clones in this sample may be carry-over from other donors' samples. V and J are TRBV30 and TRBJ2-5; 8 bases line up with TRBD1. The sample taken for sequencing was PBMCs. The CDR3 region is CAWSVRTGETQYF. DNA of the CDR3: TGTGCCTGGAGTGTTCGGACAGGGGAGACCCAGTACTTC.